The following is a T cell receptor (beta chain) sequence with its context. The sample originates from a study of T cells expressing NK-cell markers. No DNA is given; TCRdb re-called the 5' RACE reads and lists each CDR3 protein once. The listing records some 500,000 distinct CDR3 sequences. This CDR3 is built from 11 residues. Germline V CDR1 and CDR2: ENHRY, SYGVKD. This sequence joins TRBV10-3 and TRBJ1-2; TCRdb indicates TRBD1, and absent DNA this call remains unverified. The source of this sequence is a woman in her forties or fifties in good health. Sequencing was carried out using blood T cells: a sorted CD56 or NKG2C T cell subset, CD4+ or CD8+ T cells, or bulk PBMC T cells (not recorded which). CDR3 loop: CAIRGPAGYTF.